The 10 T cell receptor beta chains given below trace back to one sample, sequenced in a study of T cell repertoires in cytomegalovirus infection. One entry per CDR3 protein, called by TCRdb with MiXCR from the reads. The data show about 480,000 distinct CDR3 sequences, with around 30% seen just once and 17% held by the top ten. These receptors' targets are unknown. The input for sequencing was cultured PBMCs, taken from culture after CMV antigen stimulation. The receptors originated from a human donor in good health (CMV status not recorded). Some clones in this sample may be carry-over from other donors' samples.

This clonotype was counted ten times or more. J is TRBJ1-4 and V is TRBV7-2; D is unresolved. The CDR3 loop spans 13 amino acids. CDR1 and CDR2 (germline): SGHTA, FQGNSA. Trimming took off 5 bases at V and 2 bases at J, with 6 bases between the two ends. The CDR3 spells CASSPRTNEKLFF. The CDR3 coding sequence is TGTGCCAGCAGCCCCCGTACTAATGAAAAACTGTTTTTT.

This clonotype was detected a few times. V usage is TRBV6-2 or TRBV6-3 and J usage is TRBJ2-1; TRBD2 matches 9 bases. V trimming: 6 bases; J trimming: 5 bases; junction bases outside the gene matches: 11. This CDR3 has 16 residues. Germline assignment: CDR1 MNHEY and CDR2 SVGEGT. Here the CDR3 reads CASSLAAGGPHNEQFF. CDR3 coding DNA: TGTGCCAGCAGCCTAGCGGCGGGAGGGCCCCACAATGAGCAGTTCTTC.

There are a few counts of this clonotype. This chain connects TRBV27 to TRBJ2-1, with 8 bases that match TRBD1. The CDR3 runs 14 residues. Germline CDR1 and CDR2: MNHEY and SMNVEV (reference sequence). Trimming at V came to 3 bases and at J to 9 bases, leaving 7 bases not matched to a gene. CDR3 nucleotide sequence: TGTGCCAGCAGTTTGTCACAGGGGGTCACTGAGCAGTTCTTC. Its protein is CASSLSQGVTEQFF.

This chain joins TRBV10-2 and TRBJ1-2; TRBD1 might be the D (6 bases). With 3 bases removed from V and 6 bases from J, the gap between germline ends came to 14 bases. The CDR3 spans 14 residues. From germline, CDR1 is WSHSY and CDR2 SAAADI. The CDR3 loop is CASSELQGYDGYTF. CDR3 sequence (DNA): TGCGCCAGCAGTGAATTACAGGGCTATGATGGCTACACCTTC.

The chain carries TRBV20-1 and TRBJ1-5; 8 bases align to TRBD1. The CDR3 contains 16 residues. After removal of 5 bases from V and 3 bases from J, the junction contained 12 bases not matched to a gene. Per the germline V gene, CDR1 is DFQATT and CDR2 is SNEGSKA (reference sequence). CDR3 DNA sequence: TGCAGTGCTCGGCCCAGGACAGGGTATCTCAATCAGCCCCAGCATTTT. It translates to CSARPRTGYLNQPQHF.

This clonotype was seen a few times. The CDR3, as DNA: TGTGCCATCAGCGGACTAGCGGGAGTGACTGGGGAGCTGTTTTTT. This gives the protein CAISGLAGVTGELFF. The genes are TRBV10-3 and TRBJ2-2, with 13 positions matching TRBD2. V shed 6 bases and J 8 bases; nucleotides not matched to a gene: 6. Germline V gene data show CDR1 as ENHRY and CDR2 as SYGVKD. The CDR3 has 15 amino acids.

The chain joins TRBV4-1 to TRBJ2-1; D is undetermined. The V end was cut by 0 bases, the J end by 2 bases, with 8 bases between. The length of the CDR3 is 15 residues. Germline V gene data show CDR1 as MGHRA and CDR2 as YSYEKL. Here the CDR3 reads CASSQDGTPYNEQFF. The CDR3 DNA is TGCGCCAGCAGCCAAGATGGAACCCCCTACAATGAGCAGTTCTTC.

This clonotype was seen only a few times. This chain connects TRBV6-2 or TRBV6-3 to TRBJ1-5; D gene uncertain. This CDR3 has 15 amino acids. V was trimmed by 4 bases and J by 2 bases, leaving 12 bases between them. From germline, CDR1 is MNHEY and CDR2 SVGEGT. The chain's CDR3 is CASSFSPLRNQPQHF. CDR3 DNA sequence: TGTGCCAGCAGTTTTTCCCCTTTGCGCAATCAGCCCCAGCATTTT.

Only a few counts were recorded for this clonotype. The V call is TRBV5-1, the J call TRBJ1-2; perhaps TRBD1 as D (6 bases). Germline CDR1 and CDR2: SGHRS and YFSETQ. The CDR3 sequence is 14 residues long. V gave up 4 bases and J gave up 4 bases, with 14 bases separating them. CDR3 region: CASSLDRFGYGYTF. CDR3 nucleotide sequence: TGCGCCAGCAGCCTCGACAGGTTCGGCTATGGCTACACCTTC.

CDR3 coding DNA: TGTGCCAGCAGTTTAATTCCGCACACCTCAATAGCCAAAAACATTCAGTACTTC. Its translation is CASSLIPHTSIAKNIQYF. This rearrangement joins TRBV28 to TRBJ2-4; D gene ambiguous. Trimming took off 2 bases at V and 0 bases at J, with 17 bases between the two ends. Germline V gene lookup returns CDR1 MDHEN and CDR2 SYDVKM. The CDR3 is made up of 18 amino acids.